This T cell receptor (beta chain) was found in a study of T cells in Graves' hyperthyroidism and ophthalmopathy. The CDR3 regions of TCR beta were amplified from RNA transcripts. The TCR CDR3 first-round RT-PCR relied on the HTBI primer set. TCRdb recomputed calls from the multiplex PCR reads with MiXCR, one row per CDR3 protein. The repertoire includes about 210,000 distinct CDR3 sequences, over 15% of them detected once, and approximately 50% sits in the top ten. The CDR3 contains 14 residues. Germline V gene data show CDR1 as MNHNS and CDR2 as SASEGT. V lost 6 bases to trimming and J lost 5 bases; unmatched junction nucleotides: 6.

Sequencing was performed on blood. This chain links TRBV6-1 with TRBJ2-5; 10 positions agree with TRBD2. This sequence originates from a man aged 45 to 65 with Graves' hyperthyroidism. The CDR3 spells CASRSGRVGETQYF. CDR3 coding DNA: TGTGCCAGCAGAAGCGGGAGGGTTGGGGAGACCCAGTACTTC.